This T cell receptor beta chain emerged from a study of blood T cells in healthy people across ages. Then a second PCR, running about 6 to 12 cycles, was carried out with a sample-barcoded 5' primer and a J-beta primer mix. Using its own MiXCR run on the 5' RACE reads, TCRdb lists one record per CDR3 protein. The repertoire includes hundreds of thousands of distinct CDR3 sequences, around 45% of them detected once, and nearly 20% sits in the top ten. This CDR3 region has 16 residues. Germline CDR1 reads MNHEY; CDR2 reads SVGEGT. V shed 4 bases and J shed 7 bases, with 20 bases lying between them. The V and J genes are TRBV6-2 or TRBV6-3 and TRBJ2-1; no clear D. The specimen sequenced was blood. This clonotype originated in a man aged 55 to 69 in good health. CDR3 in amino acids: CASSSPDTHLSNEQFF. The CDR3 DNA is TGTGCCAGCAGTTCCCCTGACACCCACCTTTCTAATGAGCAGTTCTTC.